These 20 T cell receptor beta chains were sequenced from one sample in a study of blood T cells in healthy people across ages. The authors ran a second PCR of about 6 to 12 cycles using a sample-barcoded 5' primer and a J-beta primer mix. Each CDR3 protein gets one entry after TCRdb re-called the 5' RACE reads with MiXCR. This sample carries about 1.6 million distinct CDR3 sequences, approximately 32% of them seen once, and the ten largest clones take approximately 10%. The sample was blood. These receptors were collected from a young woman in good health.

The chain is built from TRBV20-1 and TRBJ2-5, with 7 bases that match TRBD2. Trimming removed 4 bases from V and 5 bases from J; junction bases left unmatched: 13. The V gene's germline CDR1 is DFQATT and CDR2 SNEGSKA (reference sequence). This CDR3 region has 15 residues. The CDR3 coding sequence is TGCAGTGCTAACCCGACCGACGGGGGGAGGGAGACCCAGTACTTC. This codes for CSANPTDGGRETQYF.

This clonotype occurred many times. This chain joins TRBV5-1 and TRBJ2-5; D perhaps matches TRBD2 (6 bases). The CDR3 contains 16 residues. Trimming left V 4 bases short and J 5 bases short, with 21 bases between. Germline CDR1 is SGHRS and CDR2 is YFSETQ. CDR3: CASSPALAGSWETQYF. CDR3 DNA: TGCGCCAGCAGCCCCGCCTTGGCGGGGTCTTGGGAGACCCAGTACTTC.

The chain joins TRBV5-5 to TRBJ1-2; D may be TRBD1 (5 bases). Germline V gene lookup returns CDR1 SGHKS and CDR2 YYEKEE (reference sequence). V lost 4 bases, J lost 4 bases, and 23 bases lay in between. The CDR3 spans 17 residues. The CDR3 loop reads CASSRVGEPGSFYGYTF. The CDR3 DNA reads TGTGCCAGCAGCCGCGTTGGGGAGCCAGGGAGTTTCTATGGCTACACCTTC.

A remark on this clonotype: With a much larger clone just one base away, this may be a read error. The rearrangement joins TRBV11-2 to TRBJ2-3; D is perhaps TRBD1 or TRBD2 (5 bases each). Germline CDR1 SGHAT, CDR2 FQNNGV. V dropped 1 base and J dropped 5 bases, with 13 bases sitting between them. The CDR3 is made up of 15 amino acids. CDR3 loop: CASSLAVARGDTQYF. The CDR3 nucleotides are TGTGCCAGCAGCTTAGCCGTAGCGAGGGGAGATACGCAGTATTTT.

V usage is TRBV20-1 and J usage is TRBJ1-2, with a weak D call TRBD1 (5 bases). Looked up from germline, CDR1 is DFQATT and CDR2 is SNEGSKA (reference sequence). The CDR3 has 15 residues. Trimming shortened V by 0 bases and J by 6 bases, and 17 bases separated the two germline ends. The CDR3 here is CSAREVGGVFNGYTF. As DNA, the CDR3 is TGCAGTGCTAGAGAGGTCGGGGGGGTGTTCAATGGCTACACCTTC.

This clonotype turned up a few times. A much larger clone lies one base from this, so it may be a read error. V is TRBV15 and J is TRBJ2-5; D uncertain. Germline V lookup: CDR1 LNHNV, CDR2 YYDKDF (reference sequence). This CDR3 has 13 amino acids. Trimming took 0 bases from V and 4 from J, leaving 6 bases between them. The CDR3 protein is CATSRDQRETQYF. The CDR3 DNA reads TGTGCCACCAGCAGAGATCAGCGAGAGACCCAGTACTTC.

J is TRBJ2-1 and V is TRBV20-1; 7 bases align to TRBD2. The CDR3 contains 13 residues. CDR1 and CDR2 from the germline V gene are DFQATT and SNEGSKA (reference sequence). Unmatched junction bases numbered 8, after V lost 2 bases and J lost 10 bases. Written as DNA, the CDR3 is TGCAGTGCTAGAACGGGGGGAGTCCACGAGCAGTTCTTC. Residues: CSARTGGVHEQFF.

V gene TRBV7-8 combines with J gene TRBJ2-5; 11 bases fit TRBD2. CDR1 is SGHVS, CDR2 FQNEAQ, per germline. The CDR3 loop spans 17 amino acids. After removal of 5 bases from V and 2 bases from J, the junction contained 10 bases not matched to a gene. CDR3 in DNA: TGTGCCAGCAGCCACGAGTTGGCTAGCGGGGGGCAAGAGACCCAGTACTTC. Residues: CASSHELASGGQETQYF.

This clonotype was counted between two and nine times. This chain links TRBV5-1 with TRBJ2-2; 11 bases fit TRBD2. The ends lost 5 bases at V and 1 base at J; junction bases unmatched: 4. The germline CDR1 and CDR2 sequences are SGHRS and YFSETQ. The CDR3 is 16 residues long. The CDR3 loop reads CASSYTSGRNTGELFF. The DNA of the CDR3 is TGCGCCAGCAGTTACACTAGCGGGAGGAACACCGGGGAGCTGTTTTTT.

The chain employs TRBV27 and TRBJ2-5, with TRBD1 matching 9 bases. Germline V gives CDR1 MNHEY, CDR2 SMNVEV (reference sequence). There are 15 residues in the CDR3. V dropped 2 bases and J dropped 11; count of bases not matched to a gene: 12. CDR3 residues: CASSLGGTGYPEQYF. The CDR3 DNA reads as TGTGCCAGCAGTTTAGGGGGGACAGGGTACCCGGAGCAGTACTTC.

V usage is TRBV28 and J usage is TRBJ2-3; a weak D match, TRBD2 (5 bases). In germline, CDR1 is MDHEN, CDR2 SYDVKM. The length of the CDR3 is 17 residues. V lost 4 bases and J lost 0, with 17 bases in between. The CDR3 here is CASSSPRGSTSTDTQYF. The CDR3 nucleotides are TGTGCCAGCAGTTCACCCCGAGGGAGTACAAGCACAGATACGCAGTATTTT.

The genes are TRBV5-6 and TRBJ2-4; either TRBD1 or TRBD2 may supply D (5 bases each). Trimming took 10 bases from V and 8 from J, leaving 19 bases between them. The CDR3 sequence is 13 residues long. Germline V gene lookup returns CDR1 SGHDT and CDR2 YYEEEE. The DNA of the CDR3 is TGTGCCTCAGCCGCAGAGGGGATGGACATTCAGTACTTC. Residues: CASAAEGMDIQYF.

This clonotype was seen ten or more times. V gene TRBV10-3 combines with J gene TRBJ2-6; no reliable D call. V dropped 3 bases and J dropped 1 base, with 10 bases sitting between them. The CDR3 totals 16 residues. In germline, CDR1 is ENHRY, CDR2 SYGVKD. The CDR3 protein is CAISDLRVSGANVLTF. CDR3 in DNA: TGTGCCATCAGTGATCTCCGGGTGTCTGGGGCCAACGTCCTGACTTTC.

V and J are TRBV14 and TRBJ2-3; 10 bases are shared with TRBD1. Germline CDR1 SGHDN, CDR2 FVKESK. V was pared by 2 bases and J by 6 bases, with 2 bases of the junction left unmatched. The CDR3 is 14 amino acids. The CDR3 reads CASSQRTGGDTQYF. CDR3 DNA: TGTGCCAGCAGCCAACGGACAGGGGGTGATACGCAGTATTTT.

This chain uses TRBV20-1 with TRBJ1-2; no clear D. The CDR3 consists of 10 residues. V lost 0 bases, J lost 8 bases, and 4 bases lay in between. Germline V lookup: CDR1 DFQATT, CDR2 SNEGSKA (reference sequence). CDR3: CSAREVGYTF. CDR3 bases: TGCAGTGCTAGAGAGGTGGGCTACACCTTC.

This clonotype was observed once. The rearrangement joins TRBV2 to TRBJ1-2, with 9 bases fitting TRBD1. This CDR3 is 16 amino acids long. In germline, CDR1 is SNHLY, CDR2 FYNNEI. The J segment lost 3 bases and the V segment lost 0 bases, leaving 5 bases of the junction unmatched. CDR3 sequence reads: CASSEARTGADYGYTF. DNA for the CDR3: TGTGCCAGCAGTGAAGCACGGACAGGGGCGGACTATGGCTACACCTTC. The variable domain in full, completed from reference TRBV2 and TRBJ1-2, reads EPEVTQTPSHQVTQMGQEVILRCVPISNHLYFYWYRQILGQKVEFLVSFYNNEISEKSEIFDDQFSVERPDGSNFTLKIRSTKLEDSAMYFCASSEARTGADYGYTFGSGTRLTVV.

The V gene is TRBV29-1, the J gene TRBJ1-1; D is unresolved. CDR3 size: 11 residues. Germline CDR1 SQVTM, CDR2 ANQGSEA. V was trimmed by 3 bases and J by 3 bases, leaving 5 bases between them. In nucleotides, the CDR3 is TGCAGCGTTGAGGCCGACACTGAAGCTTTCTTT. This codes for CSVEADTEAFF.

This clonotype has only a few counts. CDR3 nucleotides: TGTGCCAGCCCTCTGGAGCAGTTCTTC. It specifies CASPLEQFF. This rearrangement joins TRBV6-4 to TRBJ2-1; unclear D gene. Trimming cost V 8 bases and J 10 bases, with 6 bases left between them. The CDR3 has 9 residues. Looked up from germline, CDR1 is MRHNA and CDR2 is SNTAGT.

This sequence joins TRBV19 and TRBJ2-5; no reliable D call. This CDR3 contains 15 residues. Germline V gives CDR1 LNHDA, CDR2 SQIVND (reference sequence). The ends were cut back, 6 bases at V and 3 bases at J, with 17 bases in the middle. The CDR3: CASRPGYSVEETQYF. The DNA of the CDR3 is TGTGCCAGTAGACCGGGCTACTCCGTTGAAGAGACCCAGTACTTC. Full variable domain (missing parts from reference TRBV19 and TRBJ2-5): DGGITQSPKYLFRKEGQNVTLSCEQNLNHDAMYWYRQDPGQGLRLIYYSQIVNDFQKGDIAEGYSVSREKKESFPLTVTSAQKNPTAFYLCASRPGYSVEETQYFGPGTRLLVL.

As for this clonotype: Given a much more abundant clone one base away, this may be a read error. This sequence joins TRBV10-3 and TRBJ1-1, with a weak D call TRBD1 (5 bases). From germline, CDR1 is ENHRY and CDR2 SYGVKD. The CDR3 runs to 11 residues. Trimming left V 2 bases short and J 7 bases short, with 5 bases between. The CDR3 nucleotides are TGTGCCATCAGTGAGGGGGGTGAAGCTTTCTTT. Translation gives CAISEGGEAFF.